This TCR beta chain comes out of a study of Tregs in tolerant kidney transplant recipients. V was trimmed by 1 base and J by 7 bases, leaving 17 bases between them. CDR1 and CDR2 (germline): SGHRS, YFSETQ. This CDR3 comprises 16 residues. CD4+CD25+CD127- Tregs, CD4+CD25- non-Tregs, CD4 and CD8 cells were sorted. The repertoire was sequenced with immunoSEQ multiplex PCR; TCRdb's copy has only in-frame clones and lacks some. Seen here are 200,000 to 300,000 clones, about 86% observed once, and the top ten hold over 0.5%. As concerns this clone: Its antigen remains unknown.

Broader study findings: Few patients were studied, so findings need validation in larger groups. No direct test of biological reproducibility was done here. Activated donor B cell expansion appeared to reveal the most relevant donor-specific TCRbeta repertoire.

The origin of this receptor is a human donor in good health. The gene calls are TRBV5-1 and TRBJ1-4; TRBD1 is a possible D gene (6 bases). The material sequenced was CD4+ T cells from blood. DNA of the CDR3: TGCGCCAGCAGCTTGCCGAAGGGGGGGTCGATTGAAAAACTGTTTTTT. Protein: CASSLPKGGSIEKLFF.